The clone carrying this TCR beta chain was recorded many times. This entry is derived from a study of early T cells in non-severe SARS-CoV-2 infection. Attached unique molecular identifiers marked individual cDNA molecules. A single record per CDR3 protein comes from TCRdb applying MiXCR to the 5' RACE reads. The sample lists around 40,000 distinct CDR3 sequences; more than 5.5% were seen once. Trimming at V came to 4 bases and at J to 5 bases, leaving 11 bases not matched to a gene. The CDR3 length is 15 residues. The germline CDR1 and CDR2 sequences are MDHEN and SYDVKM. The receptor's source is an adult who was a healthcare worker with PCR-confirmed SARS-CoV-2 infection or an uninfected control (not recorded which). The rearrangement links TRBV28 to TRBJ2-7; TRBD2 agrees at 7 bases. What was sequenced was whole blood. As DNA, the CDR3 is TGTGCCAGCAGTTCCGAGGGCGGGGGTTTCAACGAGCAGTACTTC. Its translation is CASSSEGGGFNEQYF. The full variable domain, with the rest looked up from reference TRBV28 and TRBJ2-7, is DVKVTQSSRYLVKRTGEKVFLECVQDMDHENMFWYRQDPGLGLRLIYFSYDVKMKEKGDIPEGYSVSREKKERFSLILESASTNQTSMYLCASSSEGGGFNEQYFGPGTRLTVT.